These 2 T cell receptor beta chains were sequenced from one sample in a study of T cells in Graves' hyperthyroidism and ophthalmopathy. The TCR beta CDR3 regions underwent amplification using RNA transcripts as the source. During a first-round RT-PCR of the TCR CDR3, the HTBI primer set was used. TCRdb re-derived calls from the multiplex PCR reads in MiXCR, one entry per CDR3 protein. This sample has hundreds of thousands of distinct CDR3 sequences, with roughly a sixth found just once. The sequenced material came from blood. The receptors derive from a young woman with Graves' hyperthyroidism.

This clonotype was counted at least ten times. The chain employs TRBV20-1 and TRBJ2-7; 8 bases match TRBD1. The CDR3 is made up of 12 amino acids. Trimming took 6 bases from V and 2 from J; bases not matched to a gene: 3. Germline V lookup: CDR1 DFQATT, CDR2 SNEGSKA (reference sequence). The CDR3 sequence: CSAAGQAYEQYF. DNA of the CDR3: TGCAGTGCCGCGGGACAGGCCTACGAGCAGTACTTC.

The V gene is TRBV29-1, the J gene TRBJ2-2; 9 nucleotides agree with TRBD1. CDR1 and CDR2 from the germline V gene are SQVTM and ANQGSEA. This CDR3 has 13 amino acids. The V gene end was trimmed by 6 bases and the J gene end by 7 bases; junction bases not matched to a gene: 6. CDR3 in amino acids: CSVTQGASGELFF. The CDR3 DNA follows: TGCAGCGTCACACAGGGGGCTAGCGGGGAGCTGTTTTTT.